These 21 T cell receptor beta chains share one sample of origin, sequenced in a study of cytomegalovirus exposure and HLA in healthy donors. PCR involved 60 Vbeta and 13 Jbeta primers. Sequenced by immunoSEQ multiplex PCR; TCRdb stores in-frame clones only, minus some. The sample holds more than 100,000 clones, more than 60% seen once. The sample comprised PBMCs. Receptor source: a woman aged 40 to 49 in good health and CMV-seronegative.

The V and J genes are TRBV28 and TRBJ2-7, with D tentatively TRBD1 (5 bases). Per germline, CDR1 MDHEN and CDR2 SYDVKM. V lost 2 bases to trimming and J lost 0 bases, with 11 bases between them. This CDR3 region has 15 residues. The CDR3 loop is CASSLDDSDSYEQYF. In DNA form, the CDR3 reads TGTGCCAGCAGTTTAGATGACAGCGACTCCTACGAGCAGTACTTC.

The chain is built from TRBV2 and TRBJ2-2, with 8 bases identical to TRBD1. CDR3 length: 15 amino acids. Per the germline V gene, CDR1 is SNHLY and CDR2 is FYNNEI. V shed 4 bases, J shed 6 bases, and the junction held 7 bases outside the gene matches. CDR3 protein: CASSGQGFSAGELFF. CDR3 in DNA: TGTGCCAGCAGTGGACAGGGGTTCTCCGCCGGGGAGCTGTTTTTT.

This rearrangement joins TRBV19 to TRBJ1-5, with D uncertain. Germline CDR1 reads LNHDA; CDR2 reads SQIVND (reference sequence). The CDR3 consists of 15 residues. The germline V and J ends were trimmed by 7 bases and 0 bases, with 13 bases remaining between them. The CDR3 DNA reads as TGTGCCAGTATCCGCGGGAGCCATAGCAATCAGCCCCAGCATTTT. It yields the protein CASIRGSHSNQPQHF.

This chain uses TRBV4-1 with TRBJ1-2, with D hard to call. This CDR3 has 15 amino acids. The V gene's germline CDR1 is MGHRA and CDR2 YSYEKL. The V end lost 3 bases, the J end lost 7 bases, and 18 bases lay between the germline ends. The CDR3 region is CASSQVTPRVGGYTF. The DNA for the CDR3 is TGCGCCAGCAGCCAGGTGACTCCCCGGGTCGGTGGCTACACCTTC.

This chain connects TRBV4-2 to TRBJ1-2, with 9 bases aligning to TRBD1. CDR3 length: 15 amino acids. The junction had 10 bases not matched to a gene; V was cut back by 5 bases and J by 6 bases. The germline CDR1 and CDR2 sequences are LGHNA and YNFKEQ. CDR3 DNA sequence: TGTGCCAGCAGCACGGGACAGGGTAATTGGAATGGCTACACCTTC. Protein product: CASSTGQGNWNGYTF.

The chain is built from TRBV19 and TRBJ1-1; the match to TRBD1 covers 11 bases. Germline V gene sequence: CDR1 LNHDA, CDR2 SQIVND (reference sequence). V lost 6 bases to trimming and J lost 1 base; unmatched junction nucleotides: 1. CDR3 length: 14 residues. CDR3 residues: CASSGTGGNTEAFF. The CDR3 bases are TGTGCCAGTAGCGGGACAGGGGGGAACACTGAAGCTTTCTTT.

The chain links TRBV30 to TRBJ2-7; D is unresolved. Germline assignment: CDR1 GTSNPN and CDR2 SVGIG (reference sequence). CDR3 size: 11 residues. V shed 0 bases and J shed 6 bases, with 6 bases lying between them. The DNA of the CDR3 is TGTGCCTGGAGTGTAAGCATCGAGCAGTACTTC. It encodes CAWSVSIEQYF.

A note on this clone: One end of the junction is discordant with germline, which a read error may explain. The chain employs TRBV20-1 and TRBJ1-1, with D tentatively TRBD1 (5 bases). The length of the CDR3 is 10 residues. Germline CDR1 DFQATT, CDR2 SNEGSKA (reference sequence). CDR3 in amino acids: CSARTFPPEF. The CDR3, as DNA: TGCAGTGCCCGGACATTCCCCCCCGAGTTT.

This chain uses TRBV5-1 with TRBJ2-3; tentatively, D is TRBD1 (5 bases). V shed 2 bases and J shed 2 bases, with 9 bases lying between them. The CDR3 runs to 14 residues. CDR1 and CDR2 (germline): SGHRS, YFSETQ. The CDR3 region is CASSFDSLTDTQYF. The CDR3 DNA is TGCGCCAGCAGCTTCGACAGCCTCACAGATACGCAGTATTTT.

CDR3 protein: CASRTSSGDTYEQYF. The CDR3 nucleotides are TGCGCCAGCAGAACCTCTAGCGGAGACACCTACGAGCAGTACTTC. The chain has TRBV5-1 and TRBJ2-7, with TRBD2 matching over 7 bases. CDR1 is SGHRS and CDR2 is YFSETQ in the germline V gene. The CDR3 covers 15 residues. Trimming at V came to 5 bases and at J to 2 bases, leaving 10 bases not matched to a gene.

V gene TRBV10-3 combines with J gene TRBJ2-7, with D unclear. V was clipped by 6 bases and J by 3 bases, with 15 bases between them. CDR3 length: 14 residues. Germline V gene data show CDR1 as ENHRY and CDR2 as SYGVKD. The CDR3 DNA is TGTGCCATCAGGCCCCAAGCGCACAACTACGAGCAGTACTTC. Amino acids: CAIRPQAHNYEQYF.

The V and J genes are TRBV29-1 and TRBJ2-1, with TRBD1 as a possible D gene (5 bases). The CDR3 extends over 13 amino acids. V lost 3 bases, J lost 4 bases, and 10 bases lay in between. Looked up from germline, CDR1 is SQVTM and CDR2 is ANQGSEA. CDR3 residues: CSVEEQEYNEQFF. The CDR3, as DNA: TGCAGCGTTGAGGAACAGGAGTACAATGAGCAGTTCTTC.

This chain connects TRBV6-5 to TRBJ1-2; D perhaps matches TRBD1 (5 bases). CDR3 size: 15 residues. Germline V gene data show CDR1 as MNHEY and CDR2 as SVGAGI. Trimming took 2 bases from V and 6 from J, leaving 16 bases between them. Here the CDR3 DNA reads TGTGCCAGCAGTTACCTCCGGGGGGAGCTGGATGGCTACACCTTC. This encodes CASSYLRGELDGYTF.

CDR3 sequence reads: CASSHWTGGLYNEQFF. The CDR3 DNA sequence: TGTGCCAGCAGCCATTGGACCGGGGGGCTCTACAATGAGCAGTTCTTC. The chain combines TRBV14 with TRBJ2-1; maybe TRBD2 (7 bases). Per germline, CDR1 SGHDN and CDR2 FVKESK. The CDR3 is made up of 16 amino acids. The V end was cut by 3 bases, the J end by 3 bases, with 15 bases between.

The rearrangement links TRBV5-4 to TRBJ1-1, with TRBD1 matching over 8 bases. V trimming: 1 base; J trimming: 5 bases; junction bases outside the gene matches: 1. Germline CDR1 and CDR2: SGHNT and YYREEE (reference sequence). The CDR3 consists of 13 residues. CDR3 DNA: TGTGCCAGCAGCTTGACAGGGGGTACTGAAGCTTTCTTT. Its protein product is CASSLTGGTEAFF.

The rearrangement uses TRBV29-1 and TRBJ2-7, with 9 bases identical to TRBD1. Trimming cost V 3 bases and J 6 bases; bases outside gene matches: 6. This CDR3 has 13 residues. Germline loops: CDR1 SQVTM, CDR2 ANQGSEA. In DNA form, the CDR3 reads TGCAGCGTTGAGGGACAGGGTTTAGGCGAGCAGTACTTC. Its translation: CSVEGQGLGEQYF.

V is TRBV6-1 and J is TRBJ2-5; a possible D gene is TRBD1 (6 bases). The germline V and J ends were trimmed by 10 bases and 5 bases, with 17 bases remaining between them. Germline-derived CDR1 and CDR2 are MNHNS and SASEGT. The CDR3 extends over 13 amino acids. The CDR3 loop reads CATPMGDMETQYF. CDR3 bases: TGTGCCACCCCGATGGGGGACATGGAGACCCAGTACTTC.

The chain links TRBV7-9 to TRBJ2-5; no reliable D call. The CDR3 is 11 amino acids. CDR1 and CDR2 (germline): SEHNR, FQNEAQ (reference sequence). The CDR3 DNA sequence: TGTGGTGCCGGTCGTCAAGAGACCCAGTACTTC. It encodes CGAGRQETQYF.

This chain links TRBV5-1 with TRBJ2-1, with 8 bases that match TRBD2. The CDR3 consists of 15 residues. Per germline, CDR1 SGHRS and CDR2 YFSETQ. With 2 bases clipped from V and 6 bases from J, the junction kept 7 bases outside the gene matches. CDR3 in DNA: TGCGCCAGCAGCTTAAAGGGACTAGGCGCCAATGAGCAGTTCTTC. Its protein product is CASSLKGLGANEQFF. The full variable domain, completed using reference TRBV5-1 and TRBJ2-1, is KAGVTQTPRYLIKTRGQQVTLSCSPISGHRSVSWYQQTPGQGLQFLFEYFSETQRNKGNFPGRFSGRQFSNSRSEMNVSTLELGDSALYLCASSLKGLGANEQFFGPGTRLTVL.

The chain is built from TRBV4-1 and TRBJ1-4, with 9 bases that match TRBD1. Germline trimming cut 3 bases from V and 7 bases from J; bases unmatched to any gene: 6. Germline V CDR1 and CDR2: MGHRA, YSYEKL. CDR3 size: 15 residues. CDR3 nucleotide sequence: TGCGCCAGCAGCCAGGCCGGGACAGGGAGTGAAAAACTGTTTTTT. The encoded protein is CASSQAGTGSEKLFF.

This rearrangement joins TRBV7-3 to TRBJ2-7, with 8 bases identical to TRBD1. The CDR3 is 12 residues long. Germline V gene lookup returns CDR1 SGHTA and CDR2 FQGTGA. J lost 6 bases, V lost 5 bases, and 3 bases had no gene match. CDR3 nucleotide sequence: TGTGCCAGCAGCCTACAGGGGGGCGAGCAGTACTTC. Encoded protein: CASSLQGGEQYF.